This T cell receptor beta chain was recorded in a study of CD8+CD57+ T cells in acquired aplastic anemia. V lost 7 bases, J lost 4 bases, and 9 bases lay in between. This CDR3 is 11 amino acids long. Germline V gene data show CDR1 as DFQATT and CDR2 as SNEGSKA (reference sequence). The template for TCR beta VDJ and CDR3 sequence profiling was genomic DNA. TCRdb reanalysed the reads using MiXCR and keeps one entry per CDR3 protein. This sample has hundreds of thousands of distinct CDR3 sequences, with roughly a third found just once. Patients sequenced had flow cytometry evidence of CD8+CD57+ cell expansion. In its sample, this clonotype was seen a few times.

The sequenced material came from sorted CD4+, CD8+, or CD8+CD57+ T cells (not recorded which) from PBMCs. This rearrangement joins TRBV20-1 to TRBJ2-3, with no clear D. The origin of this receptor is a human donor with aplastic anemia. The CDR3 DNA follows: TGCAGTGGTAAGGGCCCAGATACGCAGTATTTT. Translating gives CSGKGPDTQYF.